These T cell receptor beta chains were read from a single sample in a study of T-cell reconstitution after alpha-beta-depleted transplantation in children. TCRdb re-called the PCR reads through MiXCR, storing one row per CDR3 protein. The table lists approximately 590,000 distinct CDR3 sequences, approximately 10% of them singletons. The sequencing used PBMCs from the stem cell graft donor, collected from the stem cell graft. These receptors were collected from a human donor who donated a stem cell graft to a child with acute myeloid leukemia. The CDR3 runs from the conserved cysteine through the conserved F or W. The order of the fields is clone size, J gene, V gene, D gene, CDR3 protein, CDR3 DNA. D genes are given only for firm matches. Size values are once, few and many counts, or a class for expanded clones, and some rows have none.

clone_size: few
j_call: TRBJ2-7
v_call: TRBV7-9
d_call: TRBD1
cdr3_aa: CASSTGQGFPYEQYF
cdr3_nt: TGTGCCAGCAGTACGGGACAGGGGTTTCCCTACGAGCAGTACTTC

clone_size: -
j_call: TRBJ2-5
v_call: TRBV5-1
d_call: TRBD1
cdr3_aa: CASSPTGPQGETQYF
cdr3_nt: TGCGCCAGCAGCCCGACAGGGCCCCAGGGAGAGACCCAGTACTTC

clone_size: many
j_call: TRBJ2-1
v_call: TRBV20-1
d_call: TRBD1
cdr3_aa: CSARDMDRGTSNGNEQFF
cdr3_nt: TGCAGTGCTAGAGATATGGACAGGGGCACTAGCAACGGCAATGAGCAGTTCTTC

clone_size: many
j_call: TRBJ2-1
v_call: TRBV7-9
d_call: -
cdr3_aa: CASSYGQSYNEQFF
cdr3_nt: TGTGCCAGCAGCTACGGACAGTCCTACAATGAGCAGTTCTTC

clone_size: few
j_call: TRBJ2-1
v_call: TRBV11-2
d_call: TRBD2
cdr3_aa: CASSPLEPSGRDEQFF
cdr3_nt: TGTGCCAGCAGCCCATTAGAGCCTAGCGGGAGAGATGAGCAGTTCTTC

clone_size: -
j_call: TRBJ2-7
v_call: TRBV4-1
d_call: -
cdr3_aa: CASSQAQFSSYEQYF
cdr3_nt: TGCGCCAGCAGCCAAGCACAGTTCAGCTCCTACGAGCAGTACTTC

clone_size: many
j_call: TRBJ2-1
v_call: TRBV2
d_call: TRBD1
cdr3_aa: CASSGHPGQGLGEQFF
cdr3_nt: TGTGCCAGCAGTGGACACCCGGGACAGGGGTTGGGTGAGCAGTTCTTC

clone_size: few
j_call: TRBJ2-7
v_call: TRBV7-8
d_call: TRBD2
cdr3_aa: CASSSASGSTEQYF
cdr3_nt: TGTGCCAGCAGCTCAGCTAGCGGGAGTACCGAGCAGTACTTC

clone_size: many
j_call: TRBJ1-1
v_call: TRBV20-1
d_call: TRBD1
cdr3_aa: CSAPHASRTGVNTEAFF
cdr3_nt: TGCAGTGCTCCCCACGCAAGCCGGACAGGGGTCAACACTGAAGCTTTCTTT

clone_size: few
j_call: TRBJ2-7
v_call: TRBV6-1
d_call: TRBD1
cdr3_aa: CASKGQGLLYEQYF
cdr3_nt: TGTGCCAGCAAGGGACAGGGCTTGTTGTACGAGCAGTACTTC

clone_size: many
j_call: TRBJ2-7
v_call: TRBV20-1
d_call: TRBD2
cdr3_aa: CSARDIAGAYEQYF
cdr3_nt: TGCAGTGCTAGAGATATAGCGGGAGCCTACGAGCAGTACTTC

clone_size: -
j_call: TRBJ2-5
v_call: TRBV30
d_call: -
cdr3_aa: CAWSVGGGEETQYF
cdr3_nt: TGTGCCTGGAGTGTAGGGGGGGGCGAAGAGACCCAGTACTTC

clone_size: -
j_call: TRBJ1-2
v_call: TRBV29-1
d_call: -
cdr3_aa: CSVSLPGYGYTF
cdr3_nt: TGCAGCGTCTCCCTCCCGGGTTATGGCTACACCTTC

clone_size: many
j_call: TRBJ2-7
v_call: TRBV6-5
d_call: -
cdr3_aa: CASSLNRATYEQYF
cdr3_nt: TGTGCCAGCAGTTTGAACAGAGCCACCTACGAGCAGTACTTC

clone_size: -
j_call: TRBJ2-7
v_call: TRBV12-3/TRBV12-4
d_call: -
cdr3_aa: CASSLGRLQLTYEQYF
cdr3_nt: TGTGCCAGCAGTTTGGGACGGCTTCAGCTTACCTACGAGCAGTACTTC

clone_size: few
j_call: TRBJ2-1
v_call: TRBV11-2
d_call: -
cdr3_aa: CASSFGPALYNEQFF
cdr3_nt: TGTGCCAGCAGCTTCGGACCAGCTCTATACAATGAGCAGTTCTTC

clone_size: -
j_call: TRBJ2-1
v_call: TRBV29-1
d_call: -
cdr3_aa: CSVHGWIEQFF
cdr3_nt: TGCAGCGTTCATGGATGGATTGAGCAGTTCTTC

clone_size: few
j_call: TRBJ1-4
v_call: TRBV20-1
d_call: -
cdr3_aa: CSARRGVEKLFF
cdr3_nt: TGCAGTGCGCGCCGAGGGGTTGAAAAACTGTTTTTT

clone_size: many
j_call: TRBJ2-1
v_call: TRBV10-3
d_call: TRBD2
cdr3_aa: CAIQPGLAGAEQFF
cdr3_nt: TGTGCCATACAACCGGGACTAGCGGGAGCTGAGCAGTTCTTC

clone_size: once
j_call: TRBJ2-2
v_call: TRBV3-1
d_call: -
cdr3_aa: CASSRSALARGDTGELFF
cdr3_nt: TGTGCCAGCAGCCGAAGTGCCCTGGCCAGGGGCGACACCGGGGAGCTGTTTTTT

clone_size: -
j_call: TRBJ2-1
v_call: TRBV20-1
d_call: TRBD2
cdr3_aa: CSAIIGQRGLNEQFF
cdr3_nt: TGCAGTGCCATAATAGGTCAGCGGGGCCTAAATGAGCAGTTCTTC

clone_size: -
j_call: TRBJ1-6
v_call: TRBV20-1
d_call: -
cdr3_aa: CSARDAGRYYNSPLHF
cdr3_nt: TGCAGTGCTAGAGATGCGGGACGGTACTATAATTCACCCCTCCACTTT

clone_size: many
j_call: TRBJ2-2
v_call: TRBV27
d_call: -
cdr3_aa: CASRGYSPTNTGELFF
cdr3_nt: TGTGCCAGCAGAGGTTACAGCCCAACGAACACCGGGGAGCTGTTTTTT

clone_size: many
j_call: TRBJ2-1
v_call: TRBV5-1
d_call: TRBD2
cdr3_aa: CASTEAGGYNEQFF
cdr3_nt: TGCGCCAGCACCGAAGCGGGAGGGTACAATGAGCAGTTCTTC

clone_size: few
j_call: TRBJ2-2
v_call: TRBV2
d_call: -
cdr3_aa: CASSGEGFTGELFF
cdr3_nt: TGTGCCAGCAGTGGCGAGGGATTCACCGGGGAGCTGTTTTTT

clone_size: few
j_call: TRBJ2-2
v_call: TRBV4-2
d_call: TRBD2
cdr3_aa: CASSRLAGVNTGELFF
cdr3_nt: TGTGCCAGCAGCCGACTAGCGGGAGTTAACACCGGGGAGCTGTTTTTT

clone_size: -
j_call: TRBJ2-3
v_call: TRBV29-1
d_call: -
cdr3_aa: CSVVGRSQYF
cdr3_nt: TGCAGCGTTGTCGGTAGATCGCAGTATTTT

clone_size: many
j_call: TRBJ2-4
v_call: TRBV24-1
d_call: -
cdr3_aa: CATSASRAKNIQYF
cdr3_nt: TGTGCCACCAGTGCAAGTCGGGCCAAAAACATTCAGTACTTC

clone_size: few
j_call: TRBJ2-4
v_call: TRBV29-1
d_call: -
cdr3_aa: CSVRSEPIQYF
cdr3_nt: TGCAGCGTTCGAAGCGAACCTATTCAGTACTTC

clone_size: -
j_call: TRBJ2-1
v_call: TRBV18
d_call: -
cdr3_aa: CASSPPNGYNEQFF
cdr3_nt: TGTGCCAGCTCACCACCAAACGGATACAATGAGCAGTTCTTC

clone_size: -
j_call: TRBJ2-3
v_call: TRBV5-1
d_call: TRBD2
cdr3_aa: CASSLTLTSGNTDTQYF
cdr3_nt: TGCGCCAGCAGCTTGACCCTTACTAGCGGAAACACAGATACGCAGTATTTT

clone_size: many
j_call: TRBJ2-2
v_call: TRBV10-3
d_call: TRBD1
cdr3_aa: CAINQETGLNTGELFF
cdr3_nt: TGTGCCATCAATCAGGAGACAGGGTTGAACACCGGGGAGCTGTTTTTT